Below, 17 T cell receptor beta chains from the same sample are listed, as sequenced in a study of OX40 agonist ivuxolimab in advanced cancers. Profiled with immunoSEQ multiplex PCR; TCRdb holds only in-frame clones, not every one. The sample contains 55,000 to 80,000 clones, about 88% of which appear only once. The specimen was CD4+ or CD8+ T cells sorted from blood, collected in a trial of the OX40 agonist ivuxolimab. Every receptor here comes from an adult with an advanced solid tumor such as melanoma, head and neck, liver or kidney cancer.

The chain combines TRBV5-6 with TRBJ2-7, with 10 bases matching TRBD1. The CDR3 is 14 amino acids. With V trimmed by 4 bases and J by 3 bases, 4 bases remained unmatched. CDR1 and CDR2 from the germline V gene are SGHDT and YYEEEE. The CDR3 here is CASSVGQGGYEQYF. The CDR3 coding sequence is TGTGCCAGCAGCGTCGGACAGGGGGGCTACGAGCAGTACTTC.

V gene TRBV10-3 combines with J gene TRBJ2-3; tentative D call: TRBD2 (5 bases). The germline V and J ends were trimmed by 8 bases and 6 bases, with 12 bases remaining between them. CDR1 and CDR2 from the germline V gene are ENHRY and SYGVKD. The CDR3 contains 12 residues. CDR3 region: CAIAPGGDTQYF. The CDR3 DNA follows: TGTGCCATCGCCCCGGGCGGGGATACGCAGTATTTT.

The chain links TRBV4-1 to TRBJ1-2; possible D gene TRBD1, 5 bases. The CDR3 covers 16 residues. The germline V gene encodes CDR1 MGHRA and CDR2 YSYEKL. V lost 0 bases and J lost 1, with 12 bases in between. CDR3 region: CASSQDSGGSNYGYTF. In nucleotides, the CDR3 is TGCGCCAGCAGCCAAGATTCTGGGGGAAGTAACTATGGCTACACCTTC.

The genes are TRBV19 and TRBJ2-5; TRBD1 is a possible D gene (5 bases). Germline assignment: CDR1 LNHDA and CDR2 SQIVND (reference sequence). V lost 3 bases and J 5 bases, leaving 10 bases between the germline ends. The length of the CDR3 is 13 residues. This CDR3 is CASSISRDETQYF. The CDR3 nucleotides are TGTGCCAGTAGTATCTCCAGGGATGAGACCCAGTACTTC.

This sequence joins TRBV5-4 and TRBJ2-7; possible D gene TRBD1, 5 bases. With 0 bases removed from V and 2 bases from J, the gap between germline ends came to 12 bases. The CDR3 is 15 residues long. Germline lookup yields CDR1 SGHNT and CDR2 YYREEE (reference sequence). The CDR3 region is CASSLGQGGPYEQYF. The CDR3 bases are TGTGCCAGCAGCTTGGGGCAGGGTGGGCCCTACGAGCAGTACTTC. The entire variable domain, with the rest obtained from reference TRBV5-4 and TRBJ2-7, is as follows: ETGVTQSPTHLIKTRGQQVTLRCSSQSGHNTVSWYQQALGQGPQFIFQYYREEENGRGNFPPRFSGLQFPNYSSELNVNALELDDSALYLCASSLGQGGPYEQYFGPGTRLTVT.

The chain links TRBV5-1 to TRBJ2-3, with TRBD2 matching over 10 bases. The CDR3 spans 17 residues. Germline V gene lookup returns CDR1 SGHRS and CDR2 YFSETQ. The V and J ends lost 5 bases and 1 base, in that order; junction bases with no gene match: 10. The CDR3 region is CASSRTALAGGTDTQYF. For the CDR3, the DNA is TGCGCCAGCAGTCGCACGGCTCTAGCGGGGGGCACAGATACGCAGTATTTT.

This rearrangement joins TRBV18 to TRBJ2-7, with 13 bases matching TRBD2. V trimming: 4 bases; J trimming: 3 bases; junction bases outside the gene matches: 3. This CDR3 contains 15 residues. The germline gives CDR1 KGHSH, CDR2 LQKENI. The CDR3 region is CASSQGLAGRYEQYF. Here the CDR3 DNA reads TGTGCCAGCTCACAGGGACTAGCGGGGCGCTACGAGCAGTACTTC.

This chain uses TRBV5-4 with TRBJ1-1; 11 bases are shared with TRBD1. J was trimmed by 10 bases and V by 5 bases; bases with no gene match: 7. The CDR3 loop spans 13 amino acids. The germline V gene encodes CDR1 SGHNT and CDR2 YYREEE (reference sequence). The DNA for the CDR3 is TGTGCCAGCAGTTCCGGGACAGGGGGTGTAGCTTTCTTT. Amino acid sequence: CASSSGTGGVAFF.

This CDR3 reads CASSVGSRDTQETQYF. DNA of the CDR3: TGTGCCAGCAGCGTAGGGTCCCGGGACACCCAAGAGACCCAGTACTTC. The chain uses TRBV9 and TRBJ2-5; possible D gene TRBD1, 6 bases. The germline V gene has CDR1 SGDLS and CDR2 YYNGEE. The CDR3 has 16 amino acids. The germline V and J ends were trimmed by 0 bases and 1 base, with 13 bases remaining between them.

This chain joins TRBV10-3 and TRBJ1-1, with unresolved D. Germline CDR1 is ENHRY and CDR2 is SYGVKD. This CDR3 comprises 14 residues. Trimming took 5 bases from V and 4 from J, leaving 14 bases between them. CDR3 coding DNA: TGTGCCATCAGTAATATTAGACCGCTCACTGAAGCTTTCTTT. This gives the protein CAISNIRPLTEAFF.

The chain carries TRBV28 and TRBJ1-2; D is undetermined. Trimming stripped 8 bases from V and 1 base from J, with 11 bases between. The CDR3 runs 13 residues. Germline V gene data show CDR1 as MDHEN and CDR2 as SYDVKM. The CDR3 loop is CASYQLDNYGYTF. CDR3 coding DNA: TGTGCCAGCTATCAACTCGATAACTATGGCTACACCTTC.

The chain has TRBV5-1 and TRBJ1-1, with D perhaps TRBD1 (6 bases). This CDR3 is 15 amino acids long. Deletions cut 4 bases from V and 0 bases from J, with 13 bases between. From germline, CDR1 is SGHRS and CDR2 YFSETQ. CDR3 amino acids: CASSKSGQLNTEAFF. CDR3 nucleotides: TGCGCCAGCAGCAAATCCGGACAGCTGAACACTGAAGCTTTCTTT.

The chain employs TRBV14 and TRBJ2-2; 9 bases align to TRBD2. The V gene's germline CDR1 is SGHDN and CDR2 FVKESK. The CDR3 is made up of 16 amino acids. J gave up 5 bases and V 4 bases, and 8 bases lay outside the gene matches. This CDR3 reads CASSPFGTSMTGELFF. The CDR3 region has the DNA TGTGCCAGCAGCCCGTTCGGGACTAGCATGACCGGGGAGCTGTTTTTT. The variable domain in full, completed from reference TRBV14 and TRBJ2-2, reads EAGVTQFPSHSVIEKGQTVTLRCDPISGHDNLYWYRRVMGKEIKFLLHFVKESKQDESGMPNNRFLAERTGGTYSTLKVQPAELEDSGVYFCASSPFGTSMTGELFFGEGSRLTVL.

This clone has a handful of counts. V and J are TRBV11-3 and TRBJ2-6; TRBD2 is a possible D gene (5 bases). This CDR3 is built from 14 residues. CDR1 and CDR2 (germline): SGHNT, YENEEA. Trimming took off 10 bases at V and 3 bases at J, with 13 bases between the two ends. The CDR3 DNA is TGTGCCACCTCCCGGGGTTATGGGGCCAACGTCCTGACTTTC. It translates to CATSRGYGANVLTF.

This rearrangement joins TRBV5-4 to TRBJ2-5, with a possible D match to TRBD1 (6 bases). V was pared by 0 bases and J by 5 bases, with 17 bases between. This CDR3 has 16 residues. The V gene's germline CDR1 is SGHNT and CDR2 YYREEE (reference sequence). CDR3: CASSLGGWQGIETQYF. The CDR3 bases are TGTGCCAGCAGCTTGGGCGGGTGGCAGGGGATTGAGACCCAGTACTTC.

J is TRBJ1-5 and V is TRBV19; 7 nucleotides line up with TRBD1. Trimming removed 3 bases from V and 5 bases from J; junction bases left unmatched: 10. The CDR3 runs 16 residues. In germline, CDR1 is LNHDA, CDR2 SQIVND (reference sequence). The CDR3 loop is CASSIRSGGPHQPQHF. The CDR3 nucleotides are TGTGCCAGTAGTATTAGGTCAGGGGGGCCCCATCAGCCCCAGCATTTT.

A remark on this clone: Other DNA sequences of this sample code for an identical CDR3. The chain joins TRBV25-1 to TRBJ2-2; 9 bases align to TRBD1. The CDR3 runs to 14 residues. The V gene's germline CDR1 is MGHDK and CDR2 SYGVNS. V gave up 7 bases and J gave up 1 base; unmatched junction bases: 1. The CDR3 DNA reads as TGTGCCAGCAAGGGACAGGGGAACACCGGGGAGCTGTTTTTT. Translated: CASKGQGNTGELFF.